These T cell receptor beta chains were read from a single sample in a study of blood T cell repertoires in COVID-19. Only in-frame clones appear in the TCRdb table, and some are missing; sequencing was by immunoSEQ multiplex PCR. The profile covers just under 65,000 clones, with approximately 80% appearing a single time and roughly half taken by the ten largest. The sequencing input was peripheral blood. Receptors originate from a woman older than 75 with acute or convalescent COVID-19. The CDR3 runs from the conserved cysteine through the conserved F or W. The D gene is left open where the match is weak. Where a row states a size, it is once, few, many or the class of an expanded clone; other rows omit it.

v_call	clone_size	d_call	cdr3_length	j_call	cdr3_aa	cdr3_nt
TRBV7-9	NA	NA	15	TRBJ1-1	CASSPAGGANTEAFF	TGTGCCAGCAGCCCTGCGGGAGGGGCGAACACTGAAGCTTTCTTT
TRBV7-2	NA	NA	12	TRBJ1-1	CASSSRGDEAFF	TGTGCCAGCAGCTCCCGGGGGGATGAAGCTTTCTTT
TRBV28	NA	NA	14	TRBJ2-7	CASSSYRASYEQYF	TGTGCCAGCAGTTCTTACAGGGCTTCCTACGAGCAGTACTTC
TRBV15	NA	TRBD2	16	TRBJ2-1	CATSRDPSGRANEQFF	TGTGCCACCAGCAGAGACCCTAGCGGGAGGGCCAATGAGCAGTTCTTC
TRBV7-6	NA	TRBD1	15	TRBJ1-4	CASSLDSRGSPKLFF	TGTGCCAGCAGCTTAGATTCCAGGGGGAGCCCAAAACTGTTTTTT
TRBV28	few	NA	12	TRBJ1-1	CASSLSGTEAFF	TGTGCCAGCAGTTTATCCGGCACTGAAGCTTTCTTT
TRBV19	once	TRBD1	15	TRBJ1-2	CASTRGQGANYGYTF	TGTGCCAGTACCCGCGGGCAGGGGGCCAACTATGGCTACACCTTC
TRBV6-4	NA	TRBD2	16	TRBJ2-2	CASREHSGRGTGELFF	TGTGCCAGCAGAGAACATAGCGGGAGAGGAACCGGGGAGCTGTTTTTT
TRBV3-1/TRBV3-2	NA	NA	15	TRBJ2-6	CASSHSSGRANVLTF	TGTGCCAGCAGCCATAGTTCCGGGAGGGCCAACGTCCTGACTTTC
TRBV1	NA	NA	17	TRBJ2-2	CTSSQERVAGNTGELFF	TGCACCAGCAGCCAAGAGAGAGTAGCGGGGAACACCGGGGAGCTGTTTTTT
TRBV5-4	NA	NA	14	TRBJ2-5	CASSYSTIQETQYF	TGTGCCAGCAGCTACTCAACTATCCAAGAGACCCAGTACTTC
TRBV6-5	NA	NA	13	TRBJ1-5	CASSLQGDQPQHF	TGTGCCAGCAGCTTACAGGGAGATCAGCCCCAGCATTTT
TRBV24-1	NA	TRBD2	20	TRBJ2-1	CATSDPGGGSGRERSNEQFF	TGTGCCACCAGTGATCCTGGGGGAGGTAGCGGGAGGGAAAGGTCCAATGAGCAGTTCTTC
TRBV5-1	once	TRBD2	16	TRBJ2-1	CASSPIAGSSYNEQFF	TGCGCCAGCAGCCCAATAGCGGGGAGCTCCTACAATGAGCAGTTCTTC
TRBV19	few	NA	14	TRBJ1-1	CASSIRTGNTEAFF	TGTGCCAGTAGTATCCGAACAGGGAACACTGAAGCTTTCTTT
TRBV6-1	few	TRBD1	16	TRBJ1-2	CASSEPSDRARNGYTF	TGTGCCAGCAGTGAACCCTCGGACAGGGCCAGGAATGGCTACACCTTC
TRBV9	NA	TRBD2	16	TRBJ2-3	CASSVEGGRATDTQYF	TGTGCCAGCAGCGTAGAAGGCGGGAGGGCCACGGATACGCAGTATTTT
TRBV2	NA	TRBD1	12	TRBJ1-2	CASSEGQYGYTF	TGTGCCAGCAGTGAGGGACAGTACGGCTACACCTTC
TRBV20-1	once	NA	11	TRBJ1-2	CSARHRESYTF	TGCAGTGCTAGACACAGGGAAAGCTACACCTTC
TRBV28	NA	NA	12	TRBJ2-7	CASSAVVYEQYF	TGTGCCAGCAGTGCCGTAGTCTACGAGCAGTACTTC
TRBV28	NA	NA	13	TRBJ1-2	CASTTRGQGGYTF	TGTGCCAGCACCACTCGAGGTCAGGGTGGCTACACCTTC
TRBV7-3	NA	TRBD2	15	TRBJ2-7	CASSRQAGGAYEQYF	TGTGCCAGCAGCCGGCAAGCGGGAGGGGCCTACGAGCAGTACTTC
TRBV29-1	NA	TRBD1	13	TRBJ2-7	CSVEGRGQGEQYF	TGCAGCGTTGAGGGCAGGGGGCAGGGCGAGCAGTACTTC
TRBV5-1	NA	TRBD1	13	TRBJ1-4	CASGTGTNEKLFF	TGCGCCAGCGGGACAGGGACTAATGAAAAACTGTTTTTT